A single sample is the source of the 19 T cell receptor beta chains below, sequenced in a study of identical twins. TCRdb used MiXCR to reprocess the 5' RACE reads, holding one entry per CDR3 protein. The table has roughly 150,000 distinct CDR3 sequences, 3.5% seen once; the top ten hold around 8%. The sequenced material came from memory T cells sorted from blood. These receptors all come from a man younger than 35 in good health.

This clonotype was seen ten or more times. The V gene is TRBV6-2 or TRBV6-3, the J gene TRBJ2-3; D gene ambiguous. Germline CDR1 and CDR2: MNHEY and SVGEGT. This CDR3 region has 13 residues. Trimming left V 2 bases short and J 4 bases short, with 7 bases between. As DNA, the CDR3 is TGTGCCAGCAGTTACCAATCCCCAGATACGCAGTATTTT. Encoded protein: CASSYQSPDTQYF.

In this sample, this clonotype turned up many times. This rearrangement joins TRBV12-3 or TRBV12-4 to TRBJ2-6; D ambiguous. V gave up 2 bases and J gave up 4 bases, with 9 bases separating them. The CDR3 totals 15 residues. CDR3 coding DNA: TGTGCCAGCAGTTTATGGGGAAGAGGGGCCAACGTCCTGACTTTC. Amino acids: CASSLWGRGANVLTF.

This clonotype was detected many times. The chain employs TRBV5-1 and TRBJ1-2; 8 positions match TRBD1. CDR3 length: 14 amino acids. The V segment lost 3 bases and the J segment 8 bases; nucleotides outside the gene matches: 9. CDR1 is SGHRS, CDR2 YFSETQ, per germline. CDR3 in amino acids: CASSSGTGLFGYTF. In DNA, the CDR3 is TGCGCCAGCAGCTCCGGGACAGGTTTATTCGGCTACACCTTC.

This clonotype showed up many times. The chain joins TRBV20-1 to TRBJ2-1; D possibly matches TRBD1 or TRBD2 (5 bases each). The CDR3 contains 12 residues. V shed 6 bases and J shed 10 bases, with 16 bases lying between them. Germline V lookup: CDR1 DFQATT, CDR2 SNEGSKA (reference sequence). The CDR3 nucleotides read TGCAGTGCGTGGGGGTCAGGAGGAGAGCAGTTCTTC. As protein: CSAWGSGGEQFF.

This clonotype came up many times. The chain employs TRBV15 and TRBJ2-6, with no clear D. The CDR3 spans 14 residues. Trimming removed 1 base from V and 4 bases from J, with 5 bases in between. Germline V CDR1 and CDR2: LNHNV, YYDKDF (reference sequence). The CDR3 coding sequence is TGTGCCACCAGCAGAGTGTCGGGGGCCAACGTCCTGACTTTC. Its translation is CATSRVSGANVLTF.

This clonotype was counted many times. The chain employs TRBV5-1 and TRBJ2-2, with TRBD1 identical over 9 bases. This CDR3 contains 15 residues. Germline V gene data show CDR1 as SGHRS and CDR2 as YFSETQ. The V segment lost 4 bases and the J segment 4 bases; nucleotides outside the gene matches: 5. The CDR3 reads CASSQQGAGTGELFF. The DNA of the CDR3 is TGCGCCAGCAGCCAACAGGGGGCCGGCACCGGGGAGCTGTTTTTT.

This clonotype came up many times. The chain combines TRBV5-1 with TRBJ2-1, with 8 bases lining up with TRBD2. CDR3 length equals 17 residues. With V trimmed by 1 base and J by 0 bases, 6 bases remained unmatched. Per germline, CDR1 SGHRS and CDR2 YFSETQ. This CDR3 reads CASSLSGGRSSYNEQFF. The CDR3 DNA is TGCGCCAGCAGCTTGAGTGGCGGGAGGAGCTCCTACAATGAGCAGTTCTTC.

This clonotype was recorded many times. This sequence joins TRBV15 and TRBJ1-6; D may be TRBD1 (5 bases). This CDR3 spans 16 amino acids. Trimming shortened V by 7 bases and J by 6 bases, and 19 bases separated the two germline ends. Germline V gene data show CDR1 as LNHNV and CDR2 as YYDKDF (reference sequence). The CDR3 loop is CATTQTNLGVNSPLHF. In DNA form, the CDR3 reads TGTGCCACCACACAGACAAATTTAGGGGTTAATTCACCCCTCCACTTT.

This clonotype was observed many times. The chain couples TRBV12-3 or TRBV12-4 to TRBJ2-7; D perhaps matches TRBD2 (6 bases). V shed 5 bases and J shed 2 bases, with 10 bases lying between them. The CDR3 is 13 amino acids. CDR3 sequence (DNA): TGTGCCAGCAGTCGGGACTGGGCCTACGAGCAGTACTTC. Protein: CASSRDWAYEQYF.

This clonotype was seen at least ten times. The J gene is TRBJ1-1, the V gene TRBV20-1; a possible D gene is TRBD1 (6 bases). The germline gives CDR1 DFQATT, CDR2 SNEGSKA (reference sequence). This CDR3 contains 15 residues. Trimming shortened V by 6 bases and J by 2 bases, and 19 bases separated the two germline ends. The CDR3 reads CSARRFGGQNTEAFF. The CDR3 nucleotides are TGCAGTGCCAGGAGGTTCGGGGGGCAAAACACTGAAGCTTTCTTT.

This clonotype was recorded at least ten times. V is TRBV5-5 and J is TRBJ2-1; TRBD1 matches at 8 bases. CDR1 SGHKS and CDR2 YYEKEE come from the germline V gene (reference sequence). The CDR3 length is 14 residues. The J segment lost 8 bases and the V segment lost 3 bases, leaving 7 bases of the junction unmatched. In DNA, the CDR3 is TGTGCCAGCAGCTCAGGGGGCGCGAAGGATGAGCAGTTCTTC. Residues: CASSSGGAKDEQFF.

Ten or more counts support this clonotype. This chain connects TRBV5-1 to TRBJ2-7; D might be TRBD1 or TRBD2, each matching 6 bases. The V gene lost 0 bases and the J gene lost 4 bases, with 14 bases spanning the gap. Germline CDR1 reads SGHRS; CDR2 reads YFSETQ. This CDR3 comprises 15 residues. CDR3 loop: CASSLVGGTAYEQYV. CDR3 sequence (DNA): TGCGCCAGCAGCTTGGTAGGGGGGACGGCTTACGAGCAGTACGTC.

This clonotype showed up many times. The chain is built from TRBV5-5 and TRBJ2-7; D ambiguous. The germline V and J ends were trimmed by 4 bases and 2 bases, with 10 bases remaining between them. Per the germline V gene, CDR1 is SGHKS and CDR2 is YYEKEE (reference sequence). The CDR3 length is 13 residues. The CDR3 loop reads CASSVQSAYEQYF. In DNA form, the CDR3 reads TGTGCCAGCAGCGTCCAAAGTGCCTACGAGCAGTACTTC.

The table lists this clonotype with many counts. The rearrangement joins TRBV11-2 to TRBJ2-7, with 12 bases aligning to TRBD2. V trimming: 5 bases; J trimming: 3 bases; junction bases outside the gene matches: 11. The CDR3 spans 17 residues. The germline CDR1 and CDR2 sequences are SGHAT and FQNNGV. The DNA for the CDR3 is TGTGCCAGCAGCGCACGACTAGCGGGAGACGGGCTCTACGAGCAGTACTTC. Residues: CASSARLAGDGLYEQYF. Variable domain in full (rest from reference TRBV11-2 and TRBJ2-7): EAGVAQSPRYKIIEKRQSVAFWCNPISGHATLYWYQQILGQGPKLLIQFQNNGVVDDSQLPKDRFSAERLKGVDSTLKIQPAKLEDSAVYLCASSARLAGDGLYEQYFGPGTRLTVT.

This clonotype appeared a single time. An end of the junction does not agree with germline; a read error may underlie this. V is TRBV30 and J is TRBJ1-5, with TRBD1 matching over 12 bases. The CDR3 totals 14 residues. Germline CDR1 GTSNPN, CDR2 SVGIG (reference sequence). The CDR3 DNA follows: TGTGCCTGGAGGGGACAGGGGGCTTATCAGCCCCGGCATTTT. Its translation is CAWRGQGAYQPRHF.

This clonotype occurred many times. The chain recombines TRBV15 with TRBJ2-7, with D unresolved. Germline V gene sequence: CDR1 LNHNV, CDR2 YYDKDF (reference sequence). The V end lost 0 bases, the J end lost 4 bases, and 10 bases lay between the germline ends. The CDR3 runs to 14 residues. Here the CDR3 reads CATSRDPLAYEQYF. In DNA, the CDR3 is TGTGCCACCAGCAGAGACCCACTGGCTTACGAGCAGTACTTC.

The table lists this clonotype with many counts. This chain uses TRBV11-3 with TRBJ2-5; D is perhaps TRBD2 (6 bases). V lost 7 bases, J lost 1 base, and 10 bases lay in between. The CDR3 spans 13 residues. Germline V CDR1 and CDR2: SGHNT, YENEEA. The CDR3 reads CASTAGPQETQYF. DNA of the CDR3: TGTGCCAGCACGGCGGGGCCCCAAGAGACCCAGTACTTC. Drawing the rest from reference TRBV11-3 and TRBJ2-5, the complete variable domain is EAGVVQSPRYKIIEKKQPVAFWCNPISGHNTLYWYLQNLGQGPELLIRYENEEAVDDSQLPKDRFSAERLKGVDSTLKIQPAELGDSAVYLCASTAGPQETQYFGPGTRLLVL.

This clonotype has at least ten counts. The CDR3 coding sequence is TGTGCCATCAGTGAGTCGAGGGGTAGCACAGATACGCAGTATTTT. Its translation is CAISESRGSTDTQYF. The rearrangement links TRBV10-3 to TRBJ2-3; D is tentatively TRBD1 or TRBD2 (5 bases each). Germline V CDR1 and CDR2: ENHRY, SYGVKD. Deletions cut 0 bases from V and 0 bases from J, with 7 bases between. The CDR3 consists of 15 residues.

This clonotype was counted only a few times. The chain joins TRBV7-9 to TRBJ2-1; the D gene is possibly TRBD2 (5 bases). The CDR3 has 13 amino acids. Deletions cut 2 bases from V and 10 bases from J, with 12 bases between. Germline V gene lookup returns CDR1 SEHNR and CDR2 FQNEAQ (reference sequence). CDR3 nucleotides: TGTGCCAGCAGCTTAAGGCTAGCCTGGGAGCAGTTCTTC. Amino acid sequence: CASSLRLAWEQFF.